This T cell receptor beta chain was identified in a study of T cell responses to AZD1222 COVID-19 vaccine. Notes on the study in general: Only a handful of AZD1222 recipients, about six in all, had baseline seropositivity. Among vaccine-associated CD4 TCRs, coverage spanned spike, with dominance at 160-218 and 743-854. Donors were mostly white British, more females; clonal diversity possibly underestimated. After two AZD1222 doses, spike-specific TCR breadth and depth rose versus day 0.

To note about this clone: Antigen: not known.

The method was immunoSEQ multiplex PCR; TCRdb's version includes in-frame clones alone and lacks a portion of them. The repertoire has 150,000 to 170,000 clones, roughly nine tenths of them found once; the top ten carry roughly 5.8%. Looked up from germline, CDR1 is WSHSY and CDR2 is SAAADI. With 3 bases removed from V and 2 bases from J, the gap between germline ends came to 11 bases. CDR3 length equals 15 residues. The rearrangement joins TRBV10-2 to TRBJ1-3; D possibly corresponds to TRBD1 (5 bases). Here the sequenced sample was peripheral blood, taken on day 0 of MenACWY control vaccination. The receptor was isolated from an adult in good health. The CDR3 bases are TGCGCCAGCAGTGATCACAGGAGGACTGGAAACACCATATATTTT. Residues: CASSDHRRTGNTIYF.